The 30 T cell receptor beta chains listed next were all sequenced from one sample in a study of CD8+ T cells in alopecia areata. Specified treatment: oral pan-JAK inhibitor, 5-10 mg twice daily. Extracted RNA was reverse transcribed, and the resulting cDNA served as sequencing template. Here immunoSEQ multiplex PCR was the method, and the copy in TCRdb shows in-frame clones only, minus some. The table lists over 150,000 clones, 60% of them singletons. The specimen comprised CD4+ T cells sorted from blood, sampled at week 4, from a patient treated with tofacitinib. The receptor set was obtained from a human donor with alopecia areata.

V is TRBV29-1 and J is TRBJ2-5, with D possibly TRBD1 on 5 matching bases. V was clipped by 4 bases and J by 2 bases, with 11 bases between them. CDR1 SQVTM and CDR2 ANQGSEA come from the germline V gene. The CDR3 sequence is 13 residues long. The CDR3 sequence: CSVVDSKQETQYF. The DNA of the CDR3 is TGCAGCGTTGTTGACAGTAAGCAAGAGACCCAGTACTTC.

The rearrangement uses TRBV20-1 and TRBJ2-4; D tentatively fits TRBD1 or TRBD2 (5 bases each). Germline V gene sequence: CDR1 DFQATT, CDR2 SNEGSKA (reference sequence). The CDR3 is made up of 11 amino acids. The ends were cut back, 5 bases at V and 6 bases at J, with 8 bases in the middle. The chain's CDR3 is CSAGTVNIQYF. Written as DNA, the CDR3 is TGCAGTGCTGGGACGGTAAACATTCAGTACTTC.

The CDR3 region has the DNA TGTGCCAGCAGTTTATCAGGGAATGTCTACGAGCAGTACTTC. Translation gives CASSLSGNVYEQYF. The V and J genes are TRBV28 and TRBJ2-7; D might be TRBD1 (5 bases). Trimming took 1 base from V and 3 from J, leaving 10 bases between them. In germline, CDR1 is MDHEN, CDR2 SYDVKM. The CDR3 is made up of 14 amino acids.

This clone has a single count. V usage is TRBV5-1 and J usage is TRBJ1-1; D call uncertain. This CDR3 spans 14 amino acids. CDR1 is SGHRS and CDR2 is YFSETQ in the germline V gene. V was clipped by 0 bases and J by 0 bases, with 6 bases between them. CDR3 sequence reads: CASSLVGLNTEAFF. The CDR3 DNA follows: TGCGCCAGCAGCTTGGTTGGATTGAACACTGAAGCTTTCTTT.

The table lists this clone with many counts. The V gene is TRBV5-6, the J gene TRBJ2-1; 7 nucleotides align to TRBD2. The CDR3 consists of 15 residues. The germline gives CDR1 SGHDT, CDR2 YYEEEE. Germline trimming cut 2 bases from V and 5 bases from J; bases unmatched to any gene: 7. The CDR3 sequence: CASSLAGRPNNEQFF. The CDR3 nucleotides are TGTGCCAGCAGCTTAGCGGGACGGCCTAACAATGAGCAGTTCTTC. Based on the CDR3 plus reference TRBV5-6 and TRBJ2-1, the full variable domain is DAGVTQSPTHLIKTRGQQVTLRCSPKSGHDTVSWYQQALGQGPQFIFQYYEEEERQRGNFPDRFSGHQFPNYSSELNVNALLLGDSALYLCASSLAGRPNNEQFFGPGTRLTVL.

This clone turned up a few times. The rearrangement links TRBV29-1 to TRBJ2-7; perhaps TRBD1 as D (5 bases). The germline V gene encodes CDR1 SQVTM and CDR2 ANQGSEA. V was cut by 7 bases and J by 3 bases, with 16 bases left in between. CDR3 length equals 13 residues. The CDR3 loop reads CSGIDRSGYEQYF. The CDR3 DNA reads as TGCAGCGGGATAGACAGATCCGGCTACGAGCAGTACTTC.

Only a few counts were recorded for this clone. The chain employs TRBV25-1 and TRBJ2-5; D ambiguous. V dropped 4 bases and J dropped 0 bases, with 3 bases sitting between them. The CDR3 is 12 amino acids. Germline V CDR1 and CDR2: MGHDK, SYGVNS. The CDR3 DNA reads TGTGCCAGCAGTGCGGACCAAGAGACCCAGTACTTC. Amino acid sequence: CASSADQETQYF.

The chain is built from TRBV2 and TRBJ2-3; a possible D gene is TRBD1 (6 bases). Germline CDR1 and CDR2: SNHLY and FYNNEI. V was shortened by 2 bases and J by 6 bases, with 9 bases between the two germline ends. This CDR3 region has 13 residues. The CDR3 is CASSERGLDTQYF. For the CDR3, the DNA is TGTGCCAGCAGTGAAAGGGGGTTGGATACGCAGTATTTT.

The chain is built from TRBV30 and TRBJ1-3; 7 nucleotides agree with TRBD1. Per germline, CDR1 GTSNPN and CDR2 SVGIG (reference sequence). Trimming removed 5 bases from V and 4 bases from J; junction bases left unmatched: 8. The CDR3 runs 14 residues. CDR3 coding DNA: TGTGCCTGGGGACAGGCAGATTACGGAAACACCATATATTTT. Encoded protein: CAWGQADYGNTIYF.

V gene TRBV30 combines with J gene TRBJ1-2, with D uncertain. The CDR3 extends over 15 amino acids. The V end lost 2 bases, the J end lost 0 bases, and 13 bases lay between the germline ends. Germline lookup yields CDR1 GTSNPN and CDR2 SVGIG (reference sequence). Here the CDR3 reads CAWSLTVKSNYGYTF. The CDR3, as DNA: TGTGCCTGGAGTTTGACGGTTAAGTCTAACTATGGCTACACCTTC.

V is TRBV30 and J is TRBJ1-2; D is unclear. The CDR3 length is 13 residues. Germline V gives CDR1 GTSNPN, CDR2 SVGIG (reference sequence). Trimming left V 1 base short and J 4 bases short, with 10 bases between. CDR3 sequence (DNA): TGTGCCTGGAGTGGTCCCAGTCCCTATGGCTACACCTTC. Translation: CAWSGPSPYGYTF.

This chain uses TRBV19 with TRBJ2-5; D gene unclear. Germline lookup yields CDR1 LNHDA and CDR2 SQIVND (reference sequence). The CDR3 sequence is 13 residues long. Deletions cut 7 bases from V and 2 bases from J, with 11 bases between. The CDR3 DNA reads TGTGCCAGTAAGAGGACGGTTCAAGAGACCCAGTACTTC. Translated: CASKRTVQETQYF.

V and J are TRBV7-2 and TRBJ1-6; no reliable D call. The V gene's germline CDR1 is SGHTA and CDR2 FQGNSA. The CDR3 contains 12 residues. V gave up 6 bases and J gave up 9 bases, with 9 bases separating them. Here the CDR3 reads CASRDGPSPLHF. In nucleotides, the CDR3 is TGTGCCAGCAGGGACGGTCCTTCACCCCTCCACTTT.

This CDR3 is CASGIATNEKLFF. The CDR3 region has the DNA TGTGCCAGCGGTATTGCAACTAATGAAAAACTGTTTTTT. This chain uses TRBV28 with TRBJ1-4, with unresolved D. V was pared by 8 bases and J by 0 bases, with 7 bases between. Germline loops: CDR1 MDHEN, CDR2 SYDVKM. The CDR3 covers 13 residues.

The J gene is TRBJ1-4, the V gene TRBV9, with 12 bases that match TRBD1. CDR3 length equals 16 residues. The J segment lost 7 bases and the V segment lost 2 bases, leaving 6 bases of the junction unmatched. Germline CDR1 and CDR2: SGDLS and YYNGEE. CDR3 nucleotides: TGTGCCAGCAGCGTGAGCGGGACAGGGGGCGGTGAAAAACTGTTTTTT. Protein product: CASSVSGTGGGEKLFF.

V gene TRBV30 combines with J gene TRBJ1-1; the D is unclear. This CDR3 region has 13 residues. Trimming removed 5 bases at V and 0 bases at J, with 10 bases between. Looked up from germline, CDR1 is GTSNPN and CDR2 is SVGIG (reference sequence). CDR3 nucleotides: TGTGCCTGGGAGTCCGGGATGAACACTGAAGCTTTCTTT. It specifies CAWESGMNTEAFF. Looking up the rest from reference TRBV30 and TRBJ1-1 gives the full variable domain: SQTIHQWPATLVQPVGSPLSLECTVEGTSNPNLYWYRQAAGRGLQLLFYSVGIGQISSEVPQNLSASRPQDRQFILSSKKLLLSDSGFYLCAWESGMNTEAFFGQGTRLTVV.

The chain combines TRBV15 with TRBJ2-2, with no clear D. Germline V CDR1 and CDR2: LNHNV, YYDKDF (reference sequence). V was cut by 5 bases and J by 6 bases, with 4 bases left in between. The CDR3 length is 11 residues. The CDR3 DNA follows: TGTGCCACCAGCGCCCCCGGGGAGCTGTTTTTT. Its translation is CATSAPGELFF.

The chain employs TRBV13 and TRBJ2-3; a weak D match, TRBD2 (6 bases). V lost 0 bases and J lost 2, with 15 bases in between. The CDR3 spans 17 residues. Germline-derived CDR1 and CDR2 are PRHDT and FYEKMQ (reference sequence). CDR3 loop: CASSLGGLTRDTDTQYF. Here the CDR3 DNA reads TGTGCCAGCAGCTTAGGAGGACTAACTCGAGACACAGATACGCAGTATTTT.

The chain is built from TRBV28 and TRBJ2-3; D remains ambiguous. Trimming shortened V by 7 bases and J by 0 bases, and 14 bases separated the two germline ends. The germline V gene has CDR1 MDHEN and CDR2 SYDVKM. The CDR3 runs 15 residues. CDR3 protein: CASTRRRSSTDTQYF. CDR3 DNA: TGTGCCAGCACTCGAAGGCGTTCTAGCACAGATACGCAGTATTTT.

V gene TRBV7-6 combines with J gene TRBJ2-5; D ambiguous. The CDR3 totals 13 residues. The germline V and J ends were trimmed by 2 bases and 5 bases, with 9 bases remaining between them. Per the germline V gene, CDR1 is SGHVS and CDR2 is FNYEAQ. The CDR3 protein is CASSLRWRETQYF. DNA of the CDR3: TGTGCCAGCAGCTTAAGGTGGCGGGAGACCCAGTACTTC.

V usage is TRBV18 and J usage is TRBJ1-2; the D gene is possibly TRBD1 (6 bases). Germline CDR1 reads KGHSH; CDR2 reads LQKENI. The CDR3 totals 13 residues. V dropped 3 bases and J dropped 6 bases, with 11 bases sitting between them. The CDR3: CASSPTGTHGYTF. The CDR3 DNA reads TGTGCCAGCTCACCTACCGGGACACATGGCTACACCTTC.

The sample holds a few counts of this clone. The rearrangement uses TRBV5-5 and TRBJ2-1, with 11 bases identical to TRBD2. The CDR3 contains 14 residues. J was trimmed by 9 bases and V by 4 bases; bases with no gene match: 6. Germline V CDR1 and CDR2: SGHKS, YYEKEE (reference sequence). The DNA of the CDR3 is TGTGCCAGCAGCCTCCTAACTAGCGGGGGTGAGCAGTTCTTC. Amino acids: CASSLLTSGGEQFF. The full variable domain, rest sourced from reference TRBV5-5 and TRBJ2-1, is DAGVTQSPTHLIKTRGQQVTLRCSPISGHKSVSWYQQVLGQGPQFIFQYYEKEERGRGNFPDRFSARQFPNYSSELNVNALLLGDSALYLCASSLLTSGGEQFFGPGTRLTVL.

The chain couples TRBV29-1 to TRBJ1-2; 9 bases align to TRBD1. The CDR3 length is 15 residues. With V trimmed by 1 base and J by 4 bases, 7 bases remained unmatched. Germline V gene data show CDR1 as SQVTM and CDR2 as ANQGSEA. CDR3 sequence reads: CSVEGGQGEVYGYTF. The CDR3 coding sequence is TGCAGCGTTGAAGGGGGACAGGGAGAGGTCTATGGCTACACCTTC.

This CDR3 reads CATSRGRREDSPLHF. The CDR3 nucleotides are TGTGCCACCAGCAGAGGGAGGAGGGAGGATTCACCCCTCCACTTT. This chain joins TRBV15 and TRBJ1-6; D unclear. This CDR3 has 15 residues. CDR1 and CDR2 (germline): LNHNV, YYDKDF (reference sequence). Trimming cost V 1 base and J 8 bases, with 12 bases left between them.

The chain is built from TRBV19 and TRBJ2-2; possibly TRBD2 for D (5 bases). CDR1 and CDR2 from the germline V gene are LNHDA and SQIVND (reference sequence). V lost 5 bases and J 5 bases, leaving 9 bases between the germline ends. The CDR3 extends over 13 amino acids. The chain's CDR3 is CASSPPGTGELFF. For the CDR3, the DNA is TGTGCCAGTAGTCCTCCGGGAACCGGGGAGCTGTTTTTT.

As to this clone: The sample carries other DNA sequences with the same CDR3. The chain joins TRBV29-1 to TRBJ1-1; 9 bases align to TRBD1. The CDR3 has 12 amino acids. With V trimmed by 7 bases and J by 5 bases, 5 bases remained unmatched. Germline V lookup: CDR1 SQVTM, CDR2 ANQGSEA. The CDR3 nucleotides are TGCAGCGCAAGACAGGGGGGTACTGAAGCTTTCTTT. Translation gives CSARQGGTEAFF.

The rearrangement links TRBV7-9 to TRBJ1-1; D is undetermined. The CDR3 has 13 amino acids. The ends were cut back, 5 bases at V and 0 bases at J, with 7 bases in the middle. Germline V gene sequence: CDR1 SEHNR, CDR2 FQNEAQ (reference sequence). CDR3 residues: CASSPRVNTEAFF. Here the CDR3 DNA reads TGTGCCAGCAGCCCCCGGGTGAACACTGAAGCTTTCTTT.

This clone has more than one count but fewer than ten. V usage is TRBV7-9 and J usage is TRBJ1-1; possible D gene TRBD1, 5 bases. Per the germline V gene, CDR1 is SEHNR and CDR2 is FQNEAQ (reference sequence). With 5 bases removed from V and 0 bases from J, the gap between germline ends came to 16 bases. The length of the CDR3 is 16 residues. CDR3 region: CASSLIPTGLNTEAFF. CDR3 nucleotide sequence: TGTGCCAGCAGCCTAATCCCTACAGGATTGAACACTGAAGCTTTCTTT.

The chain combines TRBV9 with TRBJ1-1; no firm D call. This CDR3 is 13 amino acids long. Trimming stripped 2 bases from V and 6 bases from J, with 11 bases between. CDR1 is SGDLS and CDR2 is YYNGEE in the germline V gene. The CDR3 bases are TGTGCCAGCAGCGTCGTCCCGGTGGCTGAAGCTTTCTTT. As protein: CASSVVPVAEAFF.

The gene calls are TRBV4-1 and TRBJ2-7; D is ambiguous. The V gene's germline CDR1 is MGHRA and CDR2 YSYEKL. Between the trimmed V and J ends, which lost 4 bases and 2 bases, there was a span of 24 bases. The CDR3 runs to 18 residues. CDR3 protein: CASSPQVTMSTQTYEQYF. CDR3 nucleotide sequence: TGCGCCAGCAGCCCACAAGTCACCATGTCGACTCAGACCTACGAGCAGTACTTC.